Below, one T cell receptor (beta chain) is given with its context. The antigen is unknown. TCRdb re-analysed the RT-PCR reads in MiXCR, keeping a single row per CDR3 protein. The sample carries about 300,000 distinct CDR3 sequences, about 20% recorded once. The V end lost 2 bases, the J end lost 5 bases, and 9 bases lay between the germline ends. The CDR3 sequence is 13 residues long. The data belong to a study of response to subunit inactivated influenza vaccine. Study-level findings and limits: Each seasonal influenza vaccination, the authors suggested, recruits few new T cells.

The receptor comes from a man between 45 and 75 years old who received an inactivated influenza vaccine. The V gene is TRBV12-3 or TRBV12-4, the J gene TRBJ2-5; D is ambiguous. The specimen was PBMCs from blood, collected 21 months after vaccination. Here the CDR3 DNA reads TGTGCCAGCAGTTTAAATCAACGCGAGACCCAGTACTTC. Translated, it gives CASSLNQRETQYF.